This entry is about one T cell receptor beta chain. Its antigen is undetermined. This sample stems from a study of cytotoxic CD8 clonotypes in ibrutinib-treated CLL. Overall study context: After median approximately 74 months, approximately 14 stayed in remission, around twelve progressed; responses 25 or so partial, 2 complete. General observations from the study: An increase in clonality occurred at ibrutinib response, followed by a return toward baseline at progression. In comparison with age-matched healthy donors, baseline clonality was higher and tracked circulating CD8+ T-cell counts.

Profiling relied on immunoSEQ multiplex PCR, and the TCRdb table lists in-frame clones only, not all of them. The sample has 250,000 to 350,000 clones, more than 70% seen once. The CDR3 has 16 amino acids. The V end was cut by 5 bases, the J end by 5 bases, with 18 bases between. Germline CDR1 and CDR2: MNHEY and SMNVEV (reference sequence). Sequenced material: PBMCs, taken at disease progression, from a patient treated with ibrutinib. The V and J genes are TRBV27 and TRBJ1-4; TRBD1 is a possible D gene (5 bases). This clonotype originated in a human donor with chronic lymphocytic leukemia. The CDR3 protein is CASSTQTGTENEKLFF. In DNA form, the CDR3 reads TGTGCCAGCAGTACTCAAACCGGGACGGAGAATGAAAAACTGTTTTTT.